These 13 T cell receptor beta chains were all obtained from the same sample, sequenced in a study of T cell clonality in common variable immunodeficiency. TCRdb keeps only in-frame clones here, not all; method: immunoSEQ multiplex PCR. The table lists some 30,000 clones, with no singletons. Sample: peripheral blood mononuclear cells. These receptors all come from a person aged 18-70 years in good health.

This clone was seen repeatedly, ten times or more. Read sequence stops 3 residues before the CDR3 end, and the germline J gene provides the missing end. The chain combines TRBV20-1 with TRBJ2-3, with D perhaps matching TRBD2 (6 bases). The CDR3 runs 12 residues. The germline CDR1 and CDR2 sequences are DFQATT and SNEGSKA (reference sequence). V lost 1 base to trimming and J lost 5 bases, with 7 bases between them. The CDR3 sequence: CSARAAGDTQYF. CDR3 bases read: TGCAGTGCTAGAGCAGCGGGAGATACG.

This clone was seen at least ten times. The read gets to within 3 residues of the CDR3 end, and the germline J gene fills in the rest. The chain couples TRBV5-1 to TRBJ2-2, with 9 bases that match TRBD1. CDR1 is SGHRS and CDR2 is YFSETQ in the germline V gene. The trim removed 5 bases at V and 7 bases at J, leaving 9 bases unmatched. CDR3 length equals 15 residues. This CDR3 reads CASSWHRGQGGELFF. CDR3 bases read: TGCGCCAGCAGTTGGCACAGGGGGCAAGGCGGGGAG.

This clone was seen repeatedly, ten times or more. The read falls 3 residues short of the CDR3 end, and the missing part is taken from the germline J gene. V and J are TRBV20-1 and TRBJ2-1; D is possibly TRBD2 (6 bases). The CDR3 contains 16 residues. Trimming pared 0 bases from V and 4 bases from J, leaving 16 bases between. Germline CDR1 DFQATT, CDR2 SNEGSKA (reference sequence). The CDR3 bases that were read are TGCAGTGCTAGAGATCCCGGTAGCGGCGAGTACAATGAG. Amino acids: CSARDPGSGEYNE. The entire CDR3 protein reads CSARDPGSGEYNEQFF.

This clone was seen repeatedly, ten times or more. The read ends 3 residues early relative to the CDR3; the germline J gene fills the gap. The V gene is TRBV20-1, the J gene TRBJ2-7, with TRBD2 matching 9 bases. CDR1 and CDR2 from the germline V gene are DFQATT and SNEGSKA (reference sequence). After removal of 5 bases from V and 6 bases from J, the junction contained 5 bases not matched to a gene. This CDR3 region has 12 residues. The CDR3 sequence: CSAPKTSGEQYF. The DNA read from the CDR3 is TGCAGTGCTCCTAAGACTAGCGGCGAG.

This clone has a count of ten or more. Sequence at one end of the junction differs from germline and may be a read error. The CDR3 end is not reached by the read, which stops 3 residues before it; the germline J gene fills it in. This chain connects TRBV7-7 to TRBJ2-1; 14 bases line up with TRBD2. There are 15 residues in the CDR3. Germline CDR1 and CDR2: SSHAT and FNYEAQ (reference sequence). The DNA read from the CDR3 is TGTGCTAGCAGCCAGGGACTAGCGGGAGTCAATGAG. Residues: CASSQGLAGVNE. The CDR3 in full is CASSQGLAGVNEQFF.

This clone was seen at least ten times. The read finishes 3 residues shy of the CDR3 end, and the germline J gene is used to complete it. The chain combines TRBV6-1 with TRBJ2-7; TRBD2 aligns across 13 bases. Germline V gene lookup returns CDR1 MNHNS and CDR2 SASEGT. This CDR3 is 19 amino acids long. J gave up 3 bases and V 1 base, and 12 bases lay outside the gene matches. CDR3 DNA (partial): TGTGCCAGCAGTGAAGAAGGGGGACTAGCGGGGCATGGGCTCTACGAG. It translates to CASSEEGGLAGHGLYE. The full-length CDR3 reads as CASSEEGGLAGHGLYEQYF.

In this sample, this clone turned up many times. A much larger clone is a single base away; this may be a read error. From the germline J gene comes the end of the CDR3, since the read stops 3 residues before it. The V and J genes are TRBV30 and TRBJ2-3; tentatively, D is TRBD1 (5 bases). The germline V gene encodes CDR1 GTSNPN and CDR2 SVGIG (reference sequence). The CDR3 sequence is 13 residues long. CDR3 amino acids: CASDRGGNQPQYF. The sequenced CDR3 bases are TGTGCCTCCGATAGGGGTGGCAATCAGCCG.

This clone was seen repeatedly, ten times or more. Read sequence stops 3 residues before the CDR3 end, and the germline J gene provides the missing end. The chain is built from TRBV30 and TRBJ1-2, with D possibly matching TRBD1 (5 bases). Trimming stripped 3 bases from V and 4 bases from J, with 9 bases between. Germline V gives CDR1 GTSNPN, CDR2 SVGIG (reference sequence). The CDR3 is 12 residues long. This CDR3 is CAWSRDSYGYTF. Partial CDR3 DNA: TGTGCCTGGAGCCGTGACAGCTATGGC.

This clone occurred a few times. Read sequence stops 3 residues before the CDR3 end, and the germline J gene provides the missing end. The rearrangement uses TRBV5-6 and TRBJ2-5, with D unresolved. The CDR3 consists of 13 residues. Germline V gene sequence: CDR1 SGHDT, CDR2 YYEEEE. Trimming pared 1 base from V and 7 bases from J, leaving 11 bases between. The DNA read from the CDR3 is TGTGCCAGCAGCTTGTCCATCGCGAGGACC. It is translated as CASSLSIART. In full, the CDR3 is CASSLSIARTQYF.

This clone turned up a few times. Relative to the germline gene, one junction end is altered; a read error may explain this. Read coverage stops 3 residues before the CDR3 terminus; the germline J gene supplies the remainder. The rearrangement uses TRBV7-7 and TRBJ2-3, with TRBD2 as a possible D gene (5 bases). This CDR3 contains 15 residues. CDR1 is SSHAT and CDR2 is FNYEAQ in the germline V gene (reference sequence). The CDR3 loop reads CASSLNEGGTDTQYF. The part of the CDR3 DNA that was read is TGTGCTAGCAGCTTAAACGAGGGTGGGACAGATACG.

On this clone: The read falls 3 residues short of the CDR3 end, and the missing part is taken from the germline J gene. Different DNA sequences within this sample yield the same CDR3. This chain connects TRBV19 to TRBJ1-5; TRBD1 aligns across 8 bases. CDR3 size: 15 residues. Germline loops: CDR1 LNHDA, CDR2 SQIVND (reference sequence). J lost 4 bases, V lost 7 bases, and 9 bases had no gene match. The CDR3 DNA, read in part, is TGTGCCAGTACCTCAGTGACAGGGGTTAATCAGCCC. As protein: CASTSVTGVNQP. The CDR3 as a whole reads CASTSVTGVNQPQHF.

In its sample, this clone was seen many times. Coverage ceases 3 residues before the CDR3 finishes, and the germline J gene fills in the end. The gene calls are TRBV30 and TRBJ1-1; weak D call: TRBD1 (6 bases). This CDR3 has 12 residues. In germline, CDR1 is GTSNPN, CDR2 SVGIG (reference sequence). CDR3 protein: CAWRRSGTEAFF. The covered CDR3 bases are TGTGCCTGGAGGCGATCCGGGACAGAA.

This clone was recorded many times. The CDR3 end is not reached by the read, which stops 3 residues before it; the germline J gene fills it in. The same CDR3 can be traced to other DNA sequences in this sample. The chain couples TRBV7-2 to TRBJ1-3, with D unresolved. This CDR3 has 16 residues. V was cut by 0 bases and J by 2 bases, with 11 bases left in between. The germline CDR1 and CDR2 sequences are SGHTA and FQGNSA. Partial CDR3 DNA: TGTGCCAGCAGCTTAGCGTCTGGGCAGGCTGGAAACACC. The encoded protein is CASSLASGQAGNT. The CDR3 in its entirety is CASSLASGQAGNTIYF.